One sample yielded the 29 T cell receptor beta chains listed below, sequenced in a study of blood T cells in healthy people across ages. A second PCR of about 7 to 11 cycles used a sample-barcoded 5' primer and a J-beta primer mix. TCRdb reanalysed the 5' RACE reads using MiXCR and keeps one entry per CDR3 protein. Of roughly 650,000 distinct CDR3 sequences in the sample, roughly 32% were seen once. Input material: blood. The receptors originated from an elderly woman in good health.

This clonotype came up a few times. V and J are TRBV7-2 and TRBJ1-5; tentatively, D is TRBD1 (6 bases). CDR3 length: 14 residues. Germline CDR1 and CDR2: SGHTA and FQGNSA. Deletions cut 4 bases from V and 6 bases from J, with 13 bases between. The CDR3 sequence is CASSSGEVSQPQHF. The CDR3, as DNA: TGTGCCAGCAGCTCAGGGGAAGTGTCTCAGCCCCAGCATTTT.

Worth noting for this clonotype: Its ends do not fully match the called genes, so a read error is possible. The chain recombines TRBV24-1 with TRBJ2-7; D perhaps matches TRBD1 (5 bases). This CDR3 spans 15 amino acids. Germline CDR1 is KGHDR and CDR2 is SFDVKD. The CDR3 spells CATNDPTASSYEQYF. The CDR3 DNA is TGTGCCACCAATGATCCGACAGCGAGCTCCTACGAGCAGTACTTC.

This clonotype has only a few counts. A much larger clone differs from this one at a single base, so this may be a read error. This rearrangement joins TRBV6-1 to TRBJ2-2, with D tentatively TRBD2 (5 bases). This CDR3 has 14 amino acids. The germline V gene encodes CDR1 MNHNS and CDR2 SASEGT. CDR3 sequence (DNA): TGTGCCAACAGTGTGGCAGGACTCACCGGGGAGCTGTTTTTT. Residues: CANSVAGLTGELFF.

Worth noting for this clonotype: This could be a read error, since a much larger clone is one nucleotide away. This chain links TRBV9 with TRBJ2-7; 9 nucleotides line up with TRBD2. With V trimmed by 1 base and J by 7 bases, 9 bases remained unmatched. The CDR3 consists of 15 residues. From germline, CDR1 is SGDLS and CDR2 YYNGEE. The DNA of the CDR3 is TGTGCCAGCAGCGTAAAGCCAGCGGGGGGTGGAGAGCAGTACTTC. Protein sequence: CASSVKPAGGGEQYF.

In regard to this clonotype: This may be a read error: a much more frequent sequence differs by one nucleotide. The chain combines TRBV10-3 with TRBJ2-3, with D perhaps assigned TRBD1 or TRBD2 (5 bases each). The CDR3 covers 13 residues. Germline V gene lookup returns CDR1 ENHRY and CDR2 SYGVKD. With 6 bases removed from V and 4 bases from J, the gap between germline ends came to 11 bases. CDR3 sequence reads: CAIRWGNADTQYF. The CDR3, as DNA: TGTGCCATCAGGTGGGGGAACGCAGATACGCAGTATTTT.

This clonotype was seen repeatedly, ten times or more. The chain recombines TRBV20-1 with TRBJ2-3, with D uncertain. Germline V CDR1 and CDR2: DFQATT, SNEGSKA (reference sequence). V was trimmed by 0 bases and J by 0 bases, leaving 10 bases between them. CDR3 size: 15 residues. The CDR3 coding sequence is TGCAGTGCTAGAGAGACGTCTACTAGCACAGATACGCAGTATTTT. Translation: CSARETSTSTDTQYF.

V usage is TRBV4-1 and J usage is TRBJ2-7; weak D call: TRBD2 (6 bases). Trimming cost V 4 bases and J 1 base, with 17 bases left between them. Germline V gene sequence: CDR1 MGHRA, CDR2 YSYEKL. This CDR3 region has 16 residues. The CDR3 reads CASSRAAAGPSYEQYF. The CDR3 bases are TGCGCCAGCAGCCGGGCCGCAGCGGGCCCTTCCTACGAGCAGTACTTC.

There are many counts of this clonotype. The J gene is TRBJ2-1, the V gene TRBV4-1; 12 bases agree with TRBD1. With 0 bases clipped from V and 8 bases from J, the junction kept 5 bases outside the gene matches. The CDR3 length is 16 residues. From germline, CDR1 is MGHRA and CDR2 YSYEKL. The CDR3 nucleotides read TGCGCCAGCAGCCAAGATCGGGACAGGGGGCTGGATGAGCAGTTCTTC. Translation gives CASSQDRDRGLDEQFF.

This clonotype has a count of ten or more. CDR3 sequence (DNA): TGCGCCACCAAATGGGCCGGCACAGATACGCAGTATTTT. It encodes CATKWAGTDTQYF. The rearrangement links TRBV5-1 to TRBJ2-3; D gene unclear. Germline CDR1 and CDR2: SGHRS and YFSETQ. V shed 9 bases and J shed 1 base, with 12 bases lying between them. The CDR3 spans 13 residues.

The V and J genes are TRBV20-1 and TRBJ2-1; D may be TRBD2 (6 bases). Trimming cost V 6 bases and J 2 bases, with 17 bases left between them. Per the germline V gene, CDR1 is DFQATT and CDR2 is SNEGSKA (reference sequence). This CDR3 region has 15 residues. The CDR3 reads CSAQGTGAAYNEQFF. The CDR3 coding sequence is TGCAGTGCCCAAGGGACGGGAGCGGCCTACAATGAGCAGTTCTTC.

The chain combines TRBV30 with TRBJ2-1; TRBD2 might be the D (5 bases). This CDR3 has 15 residues. Trimming left V 0 bases short and J 3 bases short, with 12 bases between. Germline assignment: CDR1 GTSNPN and CDR2 SVGIG (reference sequence). The CDR3: CAWSVPLVSYNEQFF. CDR3 sequence (DNA): TGTGCCTGGAGTGTACCACTAGTCAGCTACAATGAGCAGTTCTTC.

The chain combines TRBV13 with TRBJ2-2, with D perhaps matching TRBD1 (6 bases). The CDR3 is 16 residues long. CDR1 is PRHDT, CDR2 FYEKMQ, per germline (reference sequence). Trimming removed 4 bases from V and 0 bases from J, with 12 bases in between. DNA of the CDR3: TGTGCCAGCAGCTCGCCAGGGGCCACGAACACCGGGGAGCTGTTTTTT. This encodes CASSSPGATNTGELFF.

On this clonotype: A much larger clone is a single base away; this may be a read error. This chain joins TRBV28 and TRBJ2-7; D is unresolved. The V and J ends lost 3 bases and 7 bases respectively, with 16 bases between them. Germline values: CDR1 MDHEN, CDR2 SYDVKM. The CDR3 is 14 residues long. The CDR3 region has the DNA TGTGCCAGCAGTTTGAGGTATACTGCCAATGAGCAGTACTTC. Its protein is CASSLRYTANEQYF. Full variable domain (outside the CDR3, taken from reference TRBV28 and TRBJ2-7): DVKVTQSSRYLVKRTGEKVFLECVQDMDHENMFWYRQDPGLGLRLIYFSYDVKMKEKGDIPEGYSVSREKKERFSLILESASTNQTSMYLCASSLRYTANEQYFGPGTRLTVT.

The chain employs TRBV11-2 and TRBJ1-2; D perhaps matches TRBD1 (5 bases). The V end was cut by 0 bases, the J end by 9 bases, with 17 bases between. From germline, CDR1 is SGHAT and CDR2 FQNNGV. The CDR3 has 15 residues. CDR3 nucleotide sequence: TGTGCCAGCAGCTTAGACGGATCGGGGGGTTCGAGCTACACCTTC. This gives the protein CASSLDGSGGSSYTF.

V gene TRBV9 combines with J gene TRBJ1-6, with D possibly being TRBD1 (5 bases). Per germline, CDR1 SGDLS and CDR2 YYNGEE. The germline V and J ends were trimmed by 4 bases and 8 bases, with 16 bases remaining between them. This CDR3 is built from 15 residues. The CDR3 DNA reads as TGTGCCAGCAGCTCCCCAGGCCAGGGTGATTCACCCCTCCACTTT. Protein sequence: CASSSPGQGDSPLHF.

The sample holds a few counts of this clonotype. At one end, the junction sequence differs from germline, possibly due to a read error. This CDR3 reads CSARQGASSGANVRTF. CDR3 nucleotide sequence: TGCAGTGCTAGGCAGGGGGCGAGCTCTGGGGCCAACGTCCGGACTTTC. The gene calls are TRBV20-1 and TRBJ2-6; 8 positions agree with TRBD1. The CDR3 has 16 amino acids. Germline CDR1 reads DFQATT; CDR2 reads SNEGSKA (reference sequence).

The chain couples TRBV20-1 to TRBJ2-1, with 8 bases that match TRBD2. CDR3 size: 16 residues. CDR1 DFQATT and CDR2 SNEGSKA come from the germline V gene (reference sequence). Trimming took 0 bases from V and 7 from J; bases not matched to a gene: 11. CDR3 sequence: CSARDPRTSSRNEQFF. CDR3 DNA: TGCAGTGCTAGAGACCCACGGACTAGCAGTAGGAATGAGCAGTTCTTC.

In its sample, this clonotype was seen many times. The chain employs TRBV7-6 and TRBJ2-3, with TRBD1 as a possible D gene (6 bases). CDR3 size: 17 residues. The V gene lost 1 base and the J gene lost 4 bases, with 18 bases spanning the gap. CDR1 and CDR2 (germline): SGHVS, FNYEAQ. The CDR3 sequence: CASSLGRRGGVADTQYF. CDR3 sequence (DNA): TGTGCCAGCAGCTTAGGGAGAAGAGGGGGAGTCGCAGATACGCAGTATTTT.

This clonotype has just a few counts. A read error may be the cause here, since a much bigger clone is one base away. The chain carries TRBV18 and TRBJ2-7; D is possibly TRBD1 or TRBD2 (5 bases each). Trimming shortened V by 0 bases and J by 6 bases, and 15 bases separated the two germline ends. Germline V gene data show CDR1 as KGHSH and CDR2 as LQKENI. This CDR3 is built from 15 residues. This CDR3 reads CASSPPTQRGCEQYF. The CDR3, as DNA: TGTGCCAGCTCACCACCGACCCAGAGGGGCTGCGAGCAGTACTTC.

This chain joins TRBV20-1 and TRBJ2-3; the match to TRBD2 covers 8 bases. This CDR3 contains 16 residues. CDR1 and CDR2 from the germline V gene are DFQATT and SNEGSKA (reference sequence). The trim removed 6 bases at V and 1 base at J, leaving 12 bases unmatched. The CDR3: CSATPGGGFGTDTQYF. CDR3 in DNA: TGCAGTGCCACACCGGGGGGGGGATTTGGCACAGATACGCAGTATTTT.

On this clonotype: A much larger clonotype is one base distant, so this may be a read error. This chain joins TRBV20-1 and TRBJ2-1; D not certain. Trimming pared 7 bases from V and 10 bases from J, leaving 14 bases between. This CDR3 has 11 residues. The germline gives CDR1 DFQATT, CDR2 SNEGSKA (reference sequence). The CDR3: CSVTHRKEQFF. The CDR3 DNA reads TGCAGTGTTACCCACCGTAAAGAGCAGTTCTTC.

V is TRBV7-2 and J is TRBJ1-4, with 12 bases lining up with TRBD1. Germline CDR1 SGHTA, CDR2 FQGNSA. V lost 2 bases and J lost 6; bases outside the gene matches: 4. The CDR3 totals 16 residues. The CDR3 DNA is TGTGCCAGCAGCTTACTCCGGGACAGGGGGCATGAAAAACTGTTTTTT. Residues: CASSLLRDRGHEKLFF.

This clonotype was seen many times. The chain couples TRBV5-8 to TRBJ2-4; 7 nucleotides match TRBD1. The germline CDR1 and CDR2 sequences are SGHTS and YDEGEE. V shed 4 bases, J shed 0 bases, and the junction held 7 bases outside the gene matches. The CDR3 covers 16 residues. In nucleotides, the CDR3 is TGTGCCAGCAGCCCGGGGACAGATCTAGCCAAAAACATTCAGTACTTC. Amino acid sequence: CASSPGTDLAKNIQYF.

To note about this clonotype: Just one base apart from a much larger clone, this may be a read error. This chain joins TRBV2 and TRBJ2-7, with D possibly matching TRBD2 (5 bases). The J call may be in error: the DNA end matches TRBJ2-5 better. CDR1 SNHLY and CDR2 FYNNEI come from the germline V gene. The CDR3 contains 14 residues. CDR3 sequence: CANSVERTQETQYF. The CDR3, as DNA: TGTGCCAACAGTGTCGAGAGGACTCAAGAGACCCAGTACTTC.

The V call is TRBV29-1, the J call TRBJ2-4; D unclear. V dropped 3 bases and J dropped 0 bases, with 12 bases sitting between them. Germline-derived CDR1 and CDR2 are SQVTM and ANQGSEA. The length of the CDR3 is 15 residues. CDR3 loop: CSVEGGALAKNIQYF. DNA of the CDR3: TGCAGCGTTGAGGGTGGAGCTCTAGCCAAAAACATTCAGTACTTC.

This chain links TRBV18 with TRBJ2-5; TRBD1 might be the D (5 bases). The germline gives CDR1 KGHSH, CDR2 LQKENI. This CDR3 spans 12 amino acids. V lost 4 bases and J 5 bases, leaving 8 bases between the germline ends. CDR3 nucleotide sequence: TGTGCCAGCTCACGACAGTGGGAGACCCAGTACTTC. Translated: CASSRQWETQYF.

The table lists this clonotype with many counts. This clone may be a read error of a much larger clone one base away. V and J are TRBV20-1 and TRBJ1-2, with TRBD1 as a possible D gene (6 bases). Germline V gives CDR1 DFQATT, CDR2 SNEGSKA (reference sequence). CDR3 length: 11 amino acids. The CDR3 sequence: CRAQRDTGYTF. CDR3 coding DNA: TGCAGGGCGCAGAGGGACACCGGCTACACCTTC.

This clonotype was counted ten times or more. The chain recombines TRBV6-6 with TRBJ2-1, with TRBD2 identical over 7 bases. With 4 bases clipped from V and 8 bases from J, the junction kept 11 bases outside the gene matches. Germline CDR1 reads MNHNY; CDR2 reads SVGAGI (reference sequence). The CDR3 sequence is 15 residues long. CDR3 in amino acids: CASSSPRLAGYEQFF. In nucleotides, the CDR3 is TGTGCCAGCAGTTCTCCCAGACTAGCCGGCTATGAGCAGTTCTTC.

Worth noting for this clonotype: One end of the junction is discordant with germline, which a read error may explain. The CDR3 reads CASSSPTGGADTQYF. As DNA, the CDR3 is TGTGCAAGCAGTTCGCCCACGGGCGGCGCAGATACGCAGTATTTT. The V and J genes are TRBV28 and TRBJ2-3; D ambiguous. Looked up from germline, CDR1 is MDHEN and CDR2 is SYDVKM. The CDR3 is 15 amino acids.